The present T cell receptor beta chain was sequenced within a study of T cells after posttransplantation cyclophosphamide. Cyclophosphamide on days +3 and +4 followed busulfan-fludarabine conditioning and a marrow graft. Germline loops: CDR1 MDHEN, CDR2 SYDVKM. CDR3 length equals 17 residues. Between the trimmed V and J ends, which lost 2 bases and 0 bases, there was a span of 17 bases. The assay was immunoSEQ multiplex PCR, and TCRdb's table has in-frame clones only and misses some. Recorded here are approximately 6,200 clones, with no singletons, and the ten leading clones hold 5.2%. This clone appeared many times.

This receptor was taken from a male patient in his thirties who received an allogeneic stem cell transplant from an unrelated donor, was CMV-positive, and had acute and chronic GVHD. Part of the T cell pool may stem from the graft donor. The rearrangement joins TRBV28 to TRBJ2-7; D is perhaps TRBD1 (5 bases). The input for sequencing was PBMCs, taken after an allogeneic stem cell transplant with post-transplant cyclophosphamide. In DNA form, the CDR3 reads TGTGCCAGCAGTTTACCCGCCCTGGGGCAGAGCTCCTACGAGCAGTACTTC. Amino acids: CASSLPALGQSSYEQYF.